These 3 T cell receptor beta chains were sequenced from one sample in a study of beta chain features in type 1 diabetes (dated by TCRdb to the late 2010s). Libraries were prepared through the immunoSEQ multiplex PCR assay. The High Capacity cDNA Reverse Transcription Kit was used to reverse transcribe all of the isolated RNA, meaning that expressed TCRB transcripts were what got sequenced. Here the immuneACCESS table is served through TCRdb, limited to in-frame sequences with V and J called. Missing clones are a known gap in these copies; in checked studies unresolved V genes cover under half, and the rest lacks a known reason. Present in this sample are under 400,000 clones, 10% to 15% of which were seen just once. The ten largest account for over 0.008% of the sample. Results the study describes overall, beyond this receptor: In all four CD4+ subsets, TCRB CDR3 length was moderately but significantly shorter in type 1 diabetes patients.

These receptors' targets are unknown. Sequencing was done on a sample of naive CD4+ T cells from blood. This specimen's cell subset or site label, interpreted: true naive CD4+ T cells. These receptor sequences come from a woman aged 18 to 35 with type 1 diabetes.

This chain joins TRBV13 and TRBJ2-7, with 8 bases matching TRBD1. Unmatched junction bases numbered 12, after V lost 5 bases and J lost 6 bases. CDR3 length: 15 amino acids. Germline lookup yields CDR1 PRHDT and CDR2 FYEKMQ (reference sequence). CDR3 region: CASSKPTGVRREQYF. The CDR3 bases are TGTGCCAGCAGCAAGCCGACAGGGGTTAGGCGCGAGCAGTACTTC.

This clone has a handful of counts. The rearrangement links TRBV5-1 to TRBJ1-1; the match to TRBD1 covers 7 bases. Trimming at V came to 2 bases and at J to 0 bases, leaving 4 bases not matched to a gene. The CDR3 consists of 15 residues. Germline CDR1 SGHRS, CDR2 YFSETQ. As DNA, the CDR3 is TGCGCCAGCAGCTTAAGACAGGGTATGAACACTGAAGCTTTCTTT. Encoded protein: CASSLRQGMNTEAFF.

The chain recombines TRBV5-1 with TRBJ1-4; 11 bases are a match to TRBD1. The CDR3 runs to 15 residues. The V segment lost 4 bases and the J segment 6 bases; nucleotides outside the gene matches: 5. Germline V gene lookup returns CDR1 SGHRS and CDR2 YFSETQ. CDR3 sequence reads: CASSAGTGGYEKLFF. The CDR3 DNA follows: TGCGCCAGCAGCGCCGGGACAGGGGGTTATGAAAAACTGTTTTTT.